This TCR beta chain was identified during a study of blood T cell repertoires in COVID-19. Study overall: From the United States, Italy and Spain came samples of acute and convalescent COVID-19.

The assay was immunoSEQ multiplex PCR, and TCRdb's table has in-frame clones only and misses some. The sample has a few hundred thousand clones; roughly 90% are singletons. V lost 4 bases to trimming and J lost 2 bases, with 12 bases between them. The CDR3 runs to 15 residues. CDR1 is SGHVS and CDR2 is FNYEAQ in the germline V gene. This TCR derives from a woman aged 40-49 years who had recovered from COVID-19. Material for sequencing was PBMCs or T cells enriched from blood (not recorded which). The V call is TRBV7-6, the J call TRBJ1-3; maybe TRBD1 (6 bases). CDR3 DNA sequence: TGTGCCAGCAGCTCGCGGGAGGGGGCTGGAAACACCATATATTTT. Encoded protein: CASSSREGAGNTIYF. The variable domain in full, with the rest retrieved from reference TRBV7-6 and TRBJ1-3, is GAGVSQSPRYKVTKRGQDVALRCDPISGHVSLYWYRQALGQGPEFLTYFNYEAQQDKSGLPNDRFSAERPEGSISTLTIQRTEQRDSAMYRCASSSREGAGNTIYFGEGSWLTVV.